Given below is one TCR beta chain in context. The J segment lost 0 bases and the V segment lost 6 bases, leaving 13 bases of the junction unmatched. Germline V gene lookup returns CDR1 MDHEN and CDR2 SYDVKM. The CDR3 spans 17 residues. The source of the sample is a study of shared T cell receptors in the human thymus. Some clones are missing from TCRdb's copy, which holds only in-frame ones; the method was immunoSEQ multiplex PCR. The sample includes some 700,000 clones, approximately 88% of them seen just once. These data were also filed under a second study, of human thymus T cells. Turning to that study: Finnish infants who were healthy and having corrective surgery for congenital heart defects made up the donors. Resections that were taken during corrective heart surgery supplied the thymus tissue.

Specimen: thymocytes. The sequence was collected from a boy younger than two with a congenital heart defect. The chain has TRBV28 and TRBJ2-7; 8 nucleotides agree with TRBD1. CDR3 bases: TGTGCCAGCAGCAAGCCCCCGGGAACAGGGGGCTCCTACGAGCAGTACTTC. As protein: CASSKPPGTGGSYEQYF.